This passage covers 22 T cell receptor beta chains from one sample sequenced in a study of identical twins. TCRdb reprocessed the 5' RACE reads via MiXCR and lists one record per CDR3 protein. The profile shows 600,000 to 800,000 distinct CDR3 sequences, 21% of them singletons. These records were also assigned to another study, of T cells expressing NK-cell markers.

Material for sequencing was PBMCs. Every receptor here comes from a woman aged 18-30 years in good health.

V is TRBV27 and J is TRBJ2-5, with a tentative D call TRBD2 (7 bases). Germline CDR1 is MNHEY and CDR2 is SMNVEV (reference sequence). The CDR3 loop spans 14 amino acids. V gave up 4 bases and J gave up 2 bases, with 11 bases separating them. DNA of the CDR3: TGTGCCAGCAGTTCACGGGGGGCTCAAGAGACCCAGTACTTC. It yields the protein CASSSRGAQETQYF.

This clonotype occurred a few times. The chain recombines TRBV28 with TRBJ1-2; 7 positions agree with TRBD1. CDR3 size: 13 residues. Per germline, CDR1 MDHEN and CDR2 SYDVKM. Trimming cost V 6 bases and J 7 bases; bases outside gene matches: 8. The CDR3 nucleotides read TGTGCCAGCAGACCCACAGGGGATCCTGGCTACACCTTC. It translates to CASRPTGDPGYTF.

The CDR3 coding sequence is TGTGCCAGCAGCTTAGGGCACGGAGCTTTCTTT. Its translation is CASSLGHGAFF. The V call is TRBV7-9, the J call TRBJ1-1; D ambiguous. V lost 1 base and J lost 10, with 7 bases in between. The CDR3 length is 11 residues. From germline, CDR1 is SEHNR and CDR2 FQNEAQ (reference sequence).

CDR3 loop: CASSYSGGRNTQYF. Written as DNA, the CDR3 is TGTGCCAGCAGTTACAGCGGGGGGAGAAATACGCAGTATTTT. The genes are TRBV6-5 and TRBJ2-3; 9 nucleotides line up with TRBD2. This CDR3 contains 14 residues. V lost 2 bases to trimming and J lost 7 bases; unmatched junction nucleotides: 4. From germline, CDR1 is MNHEY and CDR2 SVGAGI.

This clonotype showed up just a few times. The CDR3 loop reads CAISEAASGYNEQFF. CDR3 sequence (DNA): TGTGCCATCAGTGAGGCGGCTAGCGGCTACAATGAGCAGTTCTTC. V is TRBV10-3 and J is TRBJ2-1, with 7 nucleotides matching TRBD2. Germline trimming cut 2 bases from V and 3 bases from J; bases unmatched to any gene: 4. The CDR3 has 15 residues. CDR1 and CDR2 from the germline V gene are ENHRY and SYGVKD.

CDR3 amino acids: CASSRGVEIAGTYEQYF. The CDR3 DNA reads as TGCGCCAGCAGCCGGGGGGTCGAGATAGCGGGCACCTACGAGCAGTACTTC. This rearrangement joins TRBV5-1 to TRBJ2-7, with 7 bases that match TRBD2. CDR1 SGHRS and CDR2 YFSETQ come from the germline V gene. The CDR3 covers 17 residues. V shed 4 bases and J 2 bases; nucleotides not matched to a gene: 15.

V is TRBV11-2 and J is TRBJ2-3; D uncertain. The ends were cut back, 3 bases at V and 2 bases at J, with 12 bases in the middle. The CDR3 spans 15 residues. CDR1 and CDR2 from the germline V gene are SGHAT and FQNNGV. CDR3 sequence: CASSFYQESTDTQYF. The CDR3 coding sequence is TGTGCCAGCAGCTTCTATCAGGAGTCCACAGATACGCAGTATTTT.

V is TRBV12-3 or TRBV12-4 and J is TRBJ1-4; 8 bases align to TRBD1. This CDR3 is built from 14 residues. Trimming took 6 bases from V and 12 from J; bases not matched to a gene: 12. The CDR3 loop reads CASSLTGVWKELFF. The CDR3 DNA follows: TGTGCCAGCAGCCTGACAGGGGTCTGGAAAGAACTGTTTTTT.

The rearrangement links TRBV5-1 to TRBJ2-2; a weak D match, TRBD2 (6 bases). The CDR3 totals 14 residues. Germline CDR1 and CDR2: SGHRS and YFSETQ. The V gene lost 3 bases and the J gene lost 7 bases, with 13 bases spanning the gap. The CDR3 loop reads CASSSEYGSGELFF. DNA of the CDR3: TGCGCCAGCAGCTCCGAATACGGGAGCGGGGAGCTGTTTTTT.

There are a few counts of this clonotype. The rearrangement uses TRBV10-3 and TRBJ2-1; either TRBD1 or TRBD2 may supply D (5 bases each). Trimming took off 2 bases at V and 0 bases at J, with 14 bases between the two ends. Germline loops: CDR1 ENHRY, CDR2 SYGVKD. The CDR3 runs to 17 residues. Here the CDR3 reads CAISEGTSLSSYNEQFF. The CDR3 DNA follows: TGTGCCATCAGTGAGGGGACCTCGCTGAGCTCCTACAATGAGCAGTTCTTC.

The chain employs TRBV12-3 or TRBV12-4 and TRBJ2-3; 8 nucleotides align to TRBD2. Trimming cost V 1 base and J 4 bases; bases outside gene matches: 7. The CDR3 is made up of 16 amino acids. CDR3 residues: CASSLGRAGGSDTQYF. The DNA for the CDR3 is TGTGCCAGCAGTTTAGGGCGGGCGGGGGGATCAGATACGCAGTATTTT.

This chain joins TRBV12-3 or TRBV12-4 and TRBJ1-5; D is uncertain. The V end was cut by 6 bases, the J end by 0 bases, with 9 bases between. This CDR3 is built from 14 residues. CDR3 coding DNA: TGTGCCAGCAGCTATGATTATAGCAATCAGCCCCAGCATTTT. Protein sequence: CASSYDYSNQPQHF.

This clonotype was seen repeatedly, ten times or more. The CDR3 nucleotides are TGTGCCAGCAGCGTATCCCAATGGGGGCTTAGCACAGATACGCAGTATTTT. As protein: CASSVSQWGLSTDTQYF. The V gene is TRBV9, the J gene TRBJ2-3, with a weak D call TRBD1 (6 bases). CDR3 length: 17 residues. The germline V gene encodes CDR1 SGDLS and CDR2 YYNGEE. The V end lost 1 base, the J end lost 0 bases, and 15 bases lay between the germline ends.

This clonotype was counted ten times or more. The chain couples TRBV12-3 or TRBV12-4 to TRBJ2-7; D ambiguous. Trimming removed 3 bases from V and 4 bases from J, with 19 bases in between. The CDR3 totals 16 residues. CDR3 in amino acids: CASSFRIGSSPYEQYF. DNA of the CDR3: TGTGCCAGCAGTTTCCGGATCGGGTCAAGCCCGTACGAGCAGTACTTC.

This sequence joins TRBV20-1 and TRBJ1-1; D gene uncertain. This CDR3 has 12 residues. Germline CDR1 and CDR2: DFQATT and SNEGSKA (reference sequence). V gave up 3 bases and J gave up 1 base, with 6 bases separating them. The CDR3 region is CSASAENTEAFF. For the CDR3, the DNA is TGCAGTGCTAGTGCAGAGAACACTGAAGCTTTCTTT.

This clonotype was seen only a few times. The chain has TRBV21-1 and TRBJ2-3; the D call of TRBD1 is as the table states it, not checked on the DNA. TRBV21-1 is a pseudogene locus. The CDR3 is 21 residues long. The CDR3 here is CASILAGGSLSAPRNTDTQYF. Written as DNA, the CDR3 is TGTGCCAGCATTCTGGCAGGGGGTTCTCTTAGCGCACCTCGTAACACAGATACGCAGTATTTT.

The chain's CDR3 is CASSPALVGTGELFF. CDR3 nucleotide sequence: TGCGCCAGCAGCCCCGCCTTAGTTGGAACCGGGGAGCTGTTTTTT. The V call is TRBV4-3, the J call TRBJ2-2; D is unresolved. The CDR3 contains 15 residues. Germline V gene data show CDR1 as LGHNA and CDR2 as YSLEER. The V and J ends lost 4 bases and 5 bases respectively, with 14 bases between them.

This clonotype was counted at least ten times. The chain has TRBV11-2 and TRBJ2-3; D is unresolved. This CDR3 is 12 amino acids long. V was trimmed by 6 bases and J by 5 bases, leaving 9 bases between them. The germline gives CDR1 SGHAT, CDR2 FQNNGV. The CDR3, as DNA: TGTGCCAGCAGTCCAACGATAGATACGCAGTATTTT. Translating it yields CASSPTIDTQYF.

This chain connects TRBV12-3 or TRBV12-4 to TRBJ2-7; TRBD1 matches 7 bases. The CDR3 has 16 amino acids. V lost 7 bases and J lost 2; bases outside the gene matches: 14. CDR3 sequence (DNA): TGTGCCAGCAACTCAGGGCGTAGGGACAGAACCTACGAGCAGTACTTC. It yields the protein CASNSGRRDRTYEQYF.

The chain joins TRBV7-6 to TRBJ2-2; a weak D match, TRBD2 (6 bases). V lost 6 bases to trimming and J lost 3 bases, with 11 bases between them. The germline V gene has CDR1 SGHVS and CDR2 FNYEAQ. The CDR3 has 14 amino acids. For the CDR3, the DNA is TGTGCCAGCAGGCCGGACTACTACACCGGGGAGCTGTTTTTT. It specifies CASRPDYYTGELFF. Variable domain in full (rest from reference TRBV7-6 and TRBJ2-2): GAGVSQSPRYKVTKRGQDVALRCDPISGHVSLYWYRQALGQGPEFLTYFNYEAQQDKSGLPNDRFSAERPEGSISTLTIQRTEQRDSAMYRCASRPDYYTGELFFGEGSRLTVL.

This chain uses TRBV7-8 with TRBJ2-1; the D is unclear. V lost 5 bases to trimming and J lost 4 bases, with 15 bases between them. The CDR3 is 15 amino acids. Per germline, CDR1 SGHVS and CDR2 FQNEAQ. In DNA form, the CDR3 reads TGTGCCAGCAGCCCTCATCAAACCCCTTACAATGAGCAGTTCTTC. Amino acid sequence: CASSPHQTPYNEQFF.

The V call is TRBV29-1, the J call TRBJ1-1; a weak D match, TRBD1 (6 bases). The germline V gene has CDR1 SQVTM and CDR2 ANQGSEA. The length of the CDR3 is 14 residues. Trimming removed 0 bases from V and 6 bases from J, with 14 bases in between. The CDR3 DNA follows: TGCAGCGTTGAAGAACAGGGTATAGTTGCTGAAGCTTTCTTT. This gives the protein CSVEEQGIVAEAFF.